This T cell receptor (beta chain) comes out of a study of OX40 agonist ivuxolimab in advanced cancers. Remarks on this clone: The target antigen is unknown.

The CDR3 runs 14 residues. Germline CDR1 is SGHAT and CDR2 is FQNNGV. V lost 3 bases, J lost 6 bases, and 12 bases lay in between. Method: immunoSEQ multiplex PCR; TCRdb's copy keeps in-frame clones and lacks some. The sample lists some 74,000 clones, roughly 82% occurring once. Study results and limitations: The work left the antigen specificity of expanded peripheral T cells undetermined. The authors also found low normalized T-cell clonal expansion in some nonresponders. Those patients achieving a partial response at 0.1-3.0 mg/kg showed among the lowest clonal expansion.

This rearrangement joins TRBV11-2 to TRBJ2-1, with D uncertain. This specimen was CD4+ or CD8+ T cells sorted from blood, taken in a trial of the OX40 agonist ivuxolimab. The clonotype was recovered from an adult with an advanced solid tumor such as melanoma, head and neck, liver or kidney cancer. The CDR3 bases are TGTGCCAGCAGCTTGCAGCCGAGAGGCAATGAGCAGTTCTTC. It is translated as CASSLQPRGNEQFF.